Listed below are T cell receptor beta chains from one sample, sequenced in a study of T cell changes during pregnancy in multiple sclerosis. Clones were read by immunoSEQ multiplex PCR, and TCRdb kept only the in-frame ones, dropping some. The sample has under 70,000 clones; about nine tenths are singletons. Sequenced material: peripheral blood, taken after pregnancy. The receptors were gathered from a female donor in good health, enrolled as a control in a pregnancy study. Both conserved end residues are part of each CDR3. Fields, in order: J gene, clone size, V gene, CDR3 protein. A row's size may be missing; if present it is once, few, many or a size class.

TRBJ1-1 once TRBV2 CASRIRDRATEAFF
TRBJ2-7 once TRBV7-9 CASSPLTGGFGEQYF
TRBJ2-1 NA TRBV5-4 CASSMTVNEQFF
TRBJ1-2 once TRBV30 CAWSVVRVNGYTF
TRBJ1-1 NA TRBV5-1 CASSLDPRDTEAFF
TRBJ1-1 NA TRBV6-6 CASTLTGGVGTEAFF
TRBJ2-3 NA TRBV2 CASSVGSLGTDTQYF
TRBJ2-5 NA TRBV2 CASSGQGNQETQYF
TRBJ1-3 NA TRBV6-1 CASSPRGSRDTIYF
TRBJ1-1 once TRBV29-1 CSANGGYTEAFF
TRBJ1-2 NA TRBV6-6 CASNRGGGYGYTF
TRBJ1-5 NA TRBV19 CASRQGNQPQHF
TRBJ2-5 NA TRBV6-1 CASSESLTGWGETQYF
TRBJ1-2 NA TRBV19 CASSHTQGGGYTF
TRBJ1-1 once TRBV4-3 CASSQEAHRANTEAFF
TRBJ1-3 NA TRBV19 CASSIDGDSGNTIYF
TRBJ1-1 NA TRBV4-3 CASSKTRTGTEAFF
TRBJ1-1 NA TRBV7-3 CASSLEGAGTEAFF
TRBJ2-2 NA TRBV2 CASSEDRPGELFF
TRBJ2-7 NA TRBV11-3 CASSPGQGEQYF
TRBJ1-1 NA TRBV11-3 CASSLTTGFTEAFF
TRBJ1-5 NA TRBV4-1 CASSQDRGGGQPQHF
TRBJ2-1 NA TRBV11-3 CASSLWLAGEYNEQFF
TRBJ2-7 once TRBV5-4 CASSPEGGGLGEQYF
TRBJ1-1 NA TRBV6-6 CASSYPQGSLNTEAFF
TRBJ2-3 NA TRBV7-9 CASITTRGAPSTDTQYF
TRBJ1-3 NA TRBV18 CASSPTFETGAGNTIYF
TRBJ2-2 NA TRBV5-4 CASSPQNTGELFF
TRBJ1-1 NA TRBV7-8 CASSFRENTEAFF
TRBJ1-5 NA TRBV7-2 CASSPTTGEWQPQHF
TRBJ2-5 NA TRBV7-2 CASSLVAGGLGTQYF
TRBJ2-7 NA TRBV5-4 CASSFISSYEQYF
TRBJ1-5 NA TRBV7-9 CASSSGQSNQPQHF